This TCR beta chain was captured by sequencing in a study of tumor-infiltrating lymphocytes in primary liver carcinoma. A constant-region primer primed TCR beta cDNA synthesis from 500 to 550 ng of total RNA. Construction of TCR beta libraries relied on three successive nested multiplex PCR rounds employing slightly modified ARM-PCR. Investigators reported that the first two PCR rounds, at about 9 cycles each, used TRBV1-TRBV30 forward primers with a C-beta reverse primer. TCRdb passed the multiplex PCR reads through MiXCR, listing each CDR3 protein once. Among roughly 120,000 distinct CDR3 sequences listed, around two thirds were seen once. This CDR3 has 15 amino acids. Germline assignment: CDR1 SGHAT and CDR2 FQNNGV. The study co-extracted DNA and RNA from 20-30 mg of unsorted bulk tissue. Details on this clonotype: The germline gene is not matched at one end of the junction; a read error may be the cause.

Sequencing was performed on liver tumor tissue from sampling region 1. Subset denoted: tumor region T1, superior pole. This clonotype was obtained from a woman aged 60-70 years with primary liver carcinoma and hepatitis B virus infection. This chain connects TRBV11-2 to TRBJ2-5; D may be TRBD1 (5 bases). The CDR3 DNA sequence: TGTGCCAGCAGCTTAATTATGGGGCCTCAAGAGGCCCAATACTTC. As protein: CASSLIMGPQEAQYF.